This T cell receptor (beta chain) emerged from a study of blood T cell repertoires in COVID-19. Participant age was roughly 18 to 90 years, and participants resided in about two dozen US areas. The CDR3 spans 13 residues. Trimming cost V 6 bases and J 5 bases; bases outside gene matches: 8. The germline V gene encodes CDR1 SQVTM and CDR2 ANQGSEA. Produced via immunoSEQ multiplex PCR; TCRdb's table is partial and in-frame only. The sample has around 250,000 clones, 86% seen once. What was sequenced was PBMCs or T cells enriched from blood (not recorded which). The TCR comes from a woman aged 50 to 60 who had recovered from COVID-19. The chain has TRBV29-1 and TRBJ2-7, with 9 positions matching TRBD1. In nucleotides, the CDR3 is TGCAGCGTCCGGGACAGGGCGGCAAACGAGCAGTACTTC. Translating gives CSVRDRAANEQYF.